The clone carrying this T cell receptor (beta chain) showed up just a few times. Its target is unknown. This entry is derived from a study of blood T cells in healthy people across ages. The study, taken as a whole, reports: Diversity figures derived from one million T cells were judged to underestimate the true value.

CDR1 and CDR2 from the germline V gene are MGHRA and YSYEKL. This CDR3 spans 15 amino acids. The junction had 2 bases not matched to a gene; V was cut back by 0 bases and J by 7 bases. A second roughly 6 to 12 cycle PCR used barcoded and J-beta primers. Each CDR3 protein is one row after TCRdb ran MiXCR on the 5' RACE reads. The table lists about 800,000 distinct CDR3 sequences, just under 25% of them singletons. Individuals who donated were healthy Caucasians from Russia aged roughly 6 to 90. The sample also formed part of further work on T cells of mothers and their children. That study adds: Thymic selection molds TCR recombination output in a comparable way in related and unrelated pairs. Researchers report slightly higher, though non-significant, overlap in related mother-child pairs than in unrelated pairs.

The TCR originated in a boy younger than 18 in good health. V is TRBV4-1 and J is TRBJ1-4, with 10 bases lining up with TRBD1. Sequencing input: blood. The CDR3 sequence: CASSQEGQGIEKLFF. The CDR3, as DNA: TGCGCCAGCAGCCAAGAGGGACAGGGGATTGAAAAACTGTTTTTT.